This T cell receptor (beta chain) was documented in a study of cytomegalovirus exposure and HLA in healthy donors. Background on the study: There were approximately 400 genotyped donors. Of these, roughly 80% fell in the genetic ancestry cluster associated with self-reported Caucasian donors.

The PCR ran on 60 Vbeta and 13 Jbeta primers. TCRdb keeps only in-frame clones here, not all; method: immunoSEQ multiplex PCR. The top ten hold around 3.6% of the sample, which has around 190,000 clones, approximately 77% seen once. In germline, CDR1 is SGHRS, CDR2 YFSETQ. V lost 7 bases, J lost 3 bases, and 2 bases stayed unmatched. The CDR3 is made up of 13 amino acids. The TCR originated in a man aged 40-55 years in good health and CMV-seropositive. Sequencing was done on a sample of PBMCs. The chain links TRBV5-1 to TRBJ1-1, with 11 bases matching TRBD1. This CDR3 is CASGQGADTEAFF. As DNA, the CDR3 is TGCGCCAGCGGACAGGGGGCTGACACTGAAGCTTTCTTT.